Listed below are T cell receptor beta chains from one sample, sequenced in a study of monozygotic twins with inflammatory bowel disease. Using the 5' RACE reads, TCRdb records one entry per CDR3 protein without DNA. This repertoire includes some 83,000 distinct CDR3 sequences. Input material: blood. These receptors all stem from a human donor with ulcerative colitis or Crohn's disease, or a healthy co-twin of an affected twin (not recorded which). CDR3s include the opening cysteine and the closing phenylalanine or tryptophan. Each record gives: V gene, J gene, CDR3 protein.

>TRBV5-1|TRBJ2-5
CASSPDSYQETQYF
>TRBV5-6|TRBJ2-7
CASSFLRSSYEQYF
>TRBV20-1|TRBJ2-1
CSARTQLAPMNEQFF
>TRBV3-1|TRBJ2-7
CASSQVVQTSPPYF
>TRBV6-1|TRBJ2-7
CASSINGLGAYEQYF
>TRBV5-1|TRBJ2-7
CASSLGDRAYEQYF
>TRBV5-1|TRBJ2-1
CASRPRLGRGTYNEQFF
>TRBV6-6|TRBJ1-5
CASSASPHNQPQHF
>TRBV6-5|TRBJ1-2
CASTLIGGGGYTF
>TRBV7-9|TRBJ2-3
CASSPDSLTDTQYF
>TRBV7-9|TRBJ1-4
CASSFLGLGEKLFF
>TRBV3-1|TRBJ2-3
CASRDSGPSDTQYF
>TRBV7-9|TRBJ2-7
CASSSLGMGYEQYF
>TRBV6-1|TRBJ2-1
CASAGGGSYNEQFF
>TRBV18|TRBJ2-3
CASSPRLAGGKNTQYF
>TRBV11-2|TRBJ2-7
CASSFQDRREQYF